This TCR beta chain was captured in a study of blood T cell repertoires in COVID-19. At the level of the study: The samples span acute and convalescent COVID-19 from the United States, Italy and Spain. Sources were T cells, B-cell-depleted T cells, or PBMCs; the material itself was cDNA or gDNA.

The CDR3 sequence is 15 residues long. V dropped 1 base and J dropped 5 bases, with 11 bases sitting between them. Germline lookup yields CDR1 SNHLY and CDR2 FYNNEI. Per the original data handling: Amplifying reference gene primers gave estimates of nucleated cell counts. Assay used: immunoSEQ multiplex PCR; TCRdb lists only in-frame clones, some missing. That table furnishes V, J and clone size, whereas the DNA furnished D and trimming. The table shows 340,000 or so clones, with approximately 82% occurring only once. The source material was peripheral blood. The chain is built from TRBV2 and TRBJ1-4, with unresolved D. This receptor was identified in a man aged 30 to 45 with active or convalescent COVID-19. CDR3 loop: CASSEGYGINEKLFF. The DNA of the CDR3 is TGTGCCAGCAGTGAAGGATACGGGATCAATGAAAAACTGTTTTTT.